The rows below give T cell receptor beta chains drawn from one sample of a study of beta chain features in type 1 diabetes. Sequenced by immunoSEQ multiplex PCR; TCRdb stores in-frame clones only, minus some. Of 130,000 to 150,000 clones in the sample, around a tenth were seen once. The material sequenced was central memory CD4+ T cells from blood. The receptors derive from a man aged 18 to 29 in good health. Each CDR3 is given with its conserved first and last residue. D genes are given only for firm matches. The size entry is marked missing in some rows and otherwise reads once, few, many or a size class.

>TRBJ2-7|few|TRBV4-2|TRBD2
CASSQGGTSGSYEQYF
TGTGCCAGCAGCCAGGGCGGGACTAGCGGGAGCTACGAGCAGTACTTC
>TRBJ2-5|NA|TRBV7-2|TRBD2
CASSRPGGLETQYF
TGTGCCAGCAGCCGTCCGGGGGGGCTGGAGACCCAGTACTTC
>TRBJ2-6|few|TRBV28|NA
CASRTGSSGANVLTF
TGTGCCAGCAGAACAGGAAGCTCTGGGGCCAACGTCCTGACTTTC
>TRBJ1-5|NA|TRBV4-2|TRBD1
CASSQRDRAPNQPQHF
TGTGCCAGCAGCCAGCGGGACAGGGCCCCCAATCAGCCCCAGCATTTT
>TRBJ2-1|few|TRBV4-2|TRBD2
CASSQEPYSGGSYNEQFF
TGTGCCAGCAGCCAAGAACCTTATAGCGGGGGGTCCTACAATGAGCAGTTCTTC
>TRBJ2-5|few|TRBV5-1|TRBD2
CASSLAPPTSGGQETQYF
TGCGCCAGCAGCTTGGCCCCTCCGACTAGCGGGGGCCAAGAGACCCAGTACTTC
>TRBJ1-5|NA|TRBV7-9|NA
CASSPTTRGDQPQHF
TGTGCCAGCAGCCCCACAACCAGGGGTGATCAGCCCCAGCATTTT
>TRBJ2-7|NA|TRBV19|TRBD2
CASSNPGTSAYEQYF
TGTGCCAGTAGTAACCCCGGGACTAGCGCTTACGAGCAGTACTTC
>TRBJ2-3|NA|TRBV5-4|TRBD2
CASTSIRGGLVPDTQYF
TGTGCCAGCACCTCCATCCGTGGGGGACTAGTTCCTGATACGCAGTATTTT
>TRBJ2-1|NA|TRBV2|NA
CASSPTRTATYNEQFF
TGTGCCAGCAGTCCTACCAGGACAGCGACCTACAATGAGCAGTTCTTC
>TRBJ2-1|NA|TRBV10-3|NA
CAISGQSYNEQFF
TGTGCCATCAGTGGACAGTCCTACAATGAGCAGTTCTTC
>TRBJ1-1|NA|TRBV21-1|NA
CASSRRRQRNTEAFF
TGTGCCAGCAGCAGACGGAGACAGCGGAACACTGAAGCTTTCTTT
>TRBJ1-2|NA|TRBV2|NA
CASRPGDSNYGYTF
TGTGCCAGCAGGCCCGGGGACTCTAACTATGGCTACACCTTC